What follows is one T cell receptor beta chain and its context. A multiplex PCR was run with 60 Vbeta primers and 13 Jbeta primers. This table comes from immunoSEQ multiplex PCR, and its TCRdb copy is limited to in-frame clones, with some not included. The sample carries roughly 100,000 clones, 82% recorded once. The sample belongs to a study of cytomegalovirus exposure and HLA in healthy donors. Germline values: CDR1 SGHTA, CDR2 FQGNSA. The CDR3 length is 17 residues. V lost 1 base, J lost 5 bases, and 10 bases stayed unmatched. The receptor's source is a man between 50 and 59 years old in good health and CMV-seronegative. Sequencing was performed on PBMCs. V and J are TRBV7-2 and TRBJ2-5, with TRBD2 identical over 10 bases. CDR3 nucleotide sequence: TGTGCCAGCAGCTTAGGCACAGCGGGGGGGCCGGGGGAGACCCAGTACTTC. Its translation is CASSLGTAGGPGETQYF.